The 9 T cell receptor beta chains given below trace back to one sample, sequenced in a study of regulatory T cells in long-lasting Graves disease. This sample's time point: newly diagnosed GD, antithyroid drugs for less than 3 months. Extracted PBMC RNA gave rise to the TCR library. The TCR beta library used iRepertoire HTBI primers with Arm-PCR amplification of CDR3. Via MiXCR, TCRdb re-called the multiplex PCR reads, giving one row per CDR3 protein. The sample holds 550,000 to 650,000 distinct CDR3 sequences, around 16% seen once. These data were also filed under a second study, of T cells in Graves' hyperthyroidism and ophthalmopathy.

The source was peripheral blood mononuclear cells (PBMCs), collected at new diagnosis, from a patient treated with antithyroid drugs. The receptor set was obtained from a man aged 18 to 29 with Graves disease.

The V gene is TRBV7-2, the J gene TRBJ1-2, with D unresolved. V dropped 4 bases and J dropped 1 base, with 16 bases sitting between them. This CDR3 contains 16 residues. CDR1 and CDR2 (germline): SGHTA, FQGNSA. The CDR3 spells CASSSREGILNYGYTF. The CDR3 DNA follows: TGTGCCAGCAGCTCACGGGAAGGCATACTTAACTATGGCTACACCTTC.

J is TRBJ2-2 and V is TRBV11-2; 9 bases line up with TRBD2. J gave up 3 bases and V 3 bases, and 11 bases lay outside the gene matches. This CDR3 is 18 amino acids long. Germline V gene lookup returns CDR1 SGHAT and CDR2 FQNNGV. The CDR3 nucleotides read TGTGCCAGCAGCTTTCCTGCGCGACTAGCGGCGGACACCGGGGAGCTGTTTTTT. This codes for CASSFPARLAADTGELFF.

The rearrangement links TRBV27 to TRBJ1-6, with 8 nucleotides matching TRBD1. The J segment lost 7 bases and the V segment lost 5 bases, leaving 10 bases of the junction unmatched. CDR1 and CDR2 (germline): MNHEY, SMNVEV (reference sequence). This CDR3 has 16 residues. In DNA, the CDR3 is TGTGCCAGCAGTCCCGGTTGGACAGGGCTAAATTCACCCCTCCACTTT. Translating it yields CASSPGWTGLNSPLHF.

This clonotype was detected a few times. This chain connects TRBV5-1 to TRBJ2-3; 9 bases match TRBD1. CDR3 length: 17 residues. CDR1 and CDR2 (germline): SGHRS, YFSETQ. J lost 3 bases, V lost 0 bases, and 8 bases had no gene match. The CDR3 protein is CASSLGGRDRVTDTQYF. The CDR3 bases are TGCGCCAGCAGCTTGGGGGGCCGGGACAGGGTAACAGATACGCAGTATTTT.

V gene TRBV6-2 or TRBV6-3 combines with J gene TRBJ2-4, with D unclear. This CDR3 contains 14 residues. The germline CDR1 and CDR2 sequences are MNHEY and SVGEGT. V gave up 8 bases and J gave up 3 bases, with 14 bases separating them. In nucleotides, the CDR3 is TGTGCCAGCGGAACCGGCGCCTACAAAAACATTCAGTACTTC. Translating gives CASGTGAYKNIQYF.

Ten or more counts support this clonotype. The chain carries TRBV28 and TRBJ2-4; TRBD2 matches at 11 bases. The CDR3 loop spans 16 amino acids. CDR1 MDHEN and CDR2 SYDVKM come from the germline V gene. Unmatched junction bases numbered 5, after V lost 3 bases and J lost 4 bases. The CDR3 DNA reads TGTGCCAGCAGTTTCTTAGGGACTAGCGGAAAAAACATTCAGTACTTC. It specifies CASSFLGTSGKNIQYF.

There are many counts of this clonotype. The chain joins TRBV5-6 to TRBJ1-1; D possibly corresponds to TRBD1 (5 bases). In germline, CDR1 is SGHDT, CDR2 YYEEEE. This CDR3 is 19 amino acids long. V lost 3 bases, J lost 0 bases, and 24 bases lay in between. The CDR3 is CASSSNSRRVESMNTEAFF. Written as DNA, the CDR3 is TGTGCCAGCAGCTCCAACAGCCGCAGGGTTGAGAGCATGAACACTGAAGCTTTCTTT.

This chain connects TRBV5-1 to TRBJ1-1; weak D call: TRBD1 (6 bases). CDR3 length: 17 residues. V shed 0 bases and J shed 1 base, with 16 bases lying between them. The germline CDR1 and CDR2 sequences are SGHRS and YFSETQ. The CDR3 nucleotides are TGCGCCAGCAGCTTGGTTTTCACCGGGACACCGAACACTGAAGCTTTCTTT. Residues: CASSLVFTGTPNTEAFF.

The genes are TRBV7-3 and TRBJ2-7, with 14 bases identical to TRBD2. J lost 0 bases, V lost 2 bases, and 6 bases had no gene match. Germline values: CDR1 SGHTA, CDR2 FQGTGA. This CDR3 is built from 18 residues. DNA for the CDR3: TGTGCCAGCAGCTTAGGGACTAGCGGGAGCCACAGCTCCTACGAGCAGTACTTC. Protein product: CASSLGTSGSHSSYEQYF.